The next 30 T cell receptor beta chains were all read from a single sample in a study of TIL therapy for anti-PD-1-resistant metastatic lung cancer. Noted time point: pre-treatment sample, taken before nivolumab and TIL therapy. The immunoSEQ assay was v3. The repertoire was sequenced with immunoSEQ multiplex PCR; TCRdb's copy has only in-frame clones and lacks some. The data show about 60,000 clones, under 75% seen once. Sequences were derived from blood, sampled at baseline. These receptors originate from a person aged 25 to 80 with non-small cell lung cancer.

The J gene is TRBJ2-3, the V gene TRBV5-8, with TRBD1 identical over 8 bases. Losses at the gene ends were 4 bases for V and 0 bases for J; bases not matched to a gene: 4. Germline-derived CDR1 and CDR2 are SGHTS and YDEGEE. The CDR3 length is 15 residues. CDR3 DNA sequence: TGTGCCAGCAGCCAAGGACAGGGAAGCACAGATACGCAGTATTTT. This sequence encodes CASSQGQGSTDTQYF. Full variable domain (outside the CDR3, taken from reference TRBV5-8 and TRBJ2-3): EAGVTQSPTHLIKTRGQQATLRCSPISGHTSVYWYQQALGLGLQFLLWYDEGEERNRGNFPPRFSGRQFPNYSSELNVNALELEDSALYLCASSQGQGSTDTQYFGPGTRLTVL.

V is TRBV5-1 and J is TRBJ1-1; D might be TRBD1 (6 bases). CDR3 length equals 14 residues. Trimming stripped 2 bases from V and 4 bases from J, with 12 bases between. Germline V gene data show CDR1 as SGHRS and CDR2 as YFSETQ. The CDR3 DNA reads as TGCGCCAGCAGCTTAAGGCAGGGGTCCACTGAAGCTTTCTTT. Its translation: CASSLRQGSTEAFF.

The chain carries TRBV7-9 and TRBJ1-2, with a possible D match to TRBD1 (5 bases). V was clipped by 5 bases and J by 3 bases, with 19 bases between them. Germline V gives CDR1 SEHNR, CDR2 FQNEAQ (reference sequence). CDR3 length: 16 residues. The CDR3 DNA reads as TGTGCCAGCAGCCTCGGGGGGGACCTAAACTACTATGGCTACACCTTC. Its translation is CASSLGGDLNYYGYTF.

The V and J genes are TRBV6-5 and TRBJ2-2; D might be TRBD1 or TRBD2, each matching 5 bases. CDR3 length: 16 amino acids. Per germline, CDR1 MNHEY and CDR2 SVGAGI. V lost 0 bases to trimming and J lost 6 bases, with 14 bases between them. The CDR3: CASSYSIWGGSGELFF. The CDR3 region has the DNA TGTGCCAGCAGTTACTCGATTTGGGGCGGGTCCGGGGAGCTGTTTTTT.

V is TRBV28 and J is TRBJ2-1, with D hard to call. CDR1 MDHEN and CDR2 SYDVKM come from the germline V gene. Between the trimmed V and J ends, which lost 2 bases and 8 bases, there was a span of 7 bases. The CDR3 consists of 12 residues. Written as DNA, the CDR3 is TGTGCCAGCAGTTTAGTTGGTCATGAGCAGTTCTTC. This gives the protein CASSLVGHEQFF.

In this sample, this clone turned up a few times. The chain recombines TRBV11-2 with TRBJ2-1; 10 bases line up with TRBD1. The CDR3 runs 15 residues. Germline CDR1 reads SGHAT; CDR2 reads FQNNGV. The V gene end was trimmed by 4 bases and the J gene end by 3 bases; junction bases not matched to a gene: 3. CDR3 in DNA: TGTGCCAGCAGCTCGACAGGGGGCTTCTACAATGAGCAGTTCTTC. It translates to CASSSTGGFYNEQFF.

The count of this clone is one. At the DNA level, this CDR3 is encoded by other sequences in the same sample as well. The genes are TRBV7-8 and TRBJ1-5, with no clear D. V lost 2 bases to trimming and J lost 1 base, with 3 bases between them. The CDR3 consists of 13 residues. The germline V gene has CDR1 SGHVS and CDR2 FQNEAQ. CDR3 sequence reads: CASSLNSNQPQHF. The CDR3, as DNA: TGTGCCAGCAGCTTAAACAGCAATCAGCCCCAGCATTTT.

The V and J genes are TRBV23-1 and TRBJ2-7, with no clear D. TRBV23-1 is filed as an ORF, its function uncertain. The CDR3 extends over 13 amino acids. Trimming removed 6 bases from V and 3 bases from J, with 12 bases in between. The CDR3 nucleotides read TGCGCCAGCAGGTTCCAGAACATCTACGAGCAGTACTTC. Protein sequence: CASRFQNIYEQYF.

The chain couples TRBV19 to TRBJ1-1; D may be TRBD1 (6 bases). Deletions cut 7 bases from V and 5 bases from J, with 11 bases between. Per germline, CDR1 LNHDA and CDR2 SQIVND (reference sequence). The CDR3 sequence is 12 residues long. The CDR3 reads CASNRVGTEAFF. In nucleotides, the CDR3 is TGTGCCAGTAACAGGGTTGGGACTGAAGCTTTCTTT.

The CDR3 is CASSQVSGTNYEQYF. The CDR3 DNA reads as TGCGCCAGCAGCCAAGTGTCGGGCACAAACTACGAGCAGTACTTC. This rearrangement joins TRBV4-1 to TRBJ2-7; D not certain. With 1 base removed from V and 3 bases from J, the gap between germline ends came to 13 bases. Germline loops: CDR1 MGHRA, CDR2 YSYEKL. This CDR3 spans 15 amino acids.

The V call is TRBV7-3, the J call TRBJ2-3; TRBD2 agrees at 7 bases. Germline lookup yields CDR1 SGHTA and CDR2 FQGTGA. CDR3 size: 16 residues. Unmatched junction bases numbered 12, after V lost 5 bases and J lost 4 bases. CDR3 sequence reads: CASSPGAGAGADTQYF. CDR3 DNA: TGTGCCAGCAGCCCCGGGGCGGGAGCTGGAGCAGATACGCAGTATTTT.

The V call is TRBV6-1, the J call TRBJ2-5; D ambiguous. The CDR3 runs to 13 residues. The V gene lost 4 bases and the J gene lost 4 bases, with 10 bases spanning the gap. CDR1 and CDR2 from the germline V gene are MNHNS and SASEGT. CDR3 nucleotides: TGTGCCAGCAGTGTCCTGGGTCGAGAGACCCAGTACTTC. It yields the protein CASSVLGRETQYF.

The table lists this clone with a few counts. The CDR3 region has the DNA TGTGCCAGCAGCGCCTATTCTGAACAGCCCCAGCATTTT. It translates to CASSAYSEQPQHF. The V and J genes are TRBV9 and TRBJ1-5; the D is unclear. Germline CDR1 SGDLS, CDR2 YYNGEE. The CDR3 spans 13 residues. V dropped 3 bases and J dropped 7 bases, with 11 bases sitting between them.

This clone was detected a few times. The chain carries TRBV21-1 and TRBJ2-1; TRBD2 is taken as the D call from the table, unchecked against the DNA. TRBV21-1 represents a pseudogene. The CDR3 runs 11 residues. The CDR3 nucleotides read TGTGCCTCCCCGAAGCGGAATGAGCAGTTCTTC. Its translation is CASPKRNEQFF.

The rearrangement uses TRBV5-1 and TRBJ1-4; D gene ambiguous. V lost 2 bases and J lost 8, with 10 bases in between. The V gene's germline CDR1 is SGHRS and CDR2 YFSETQ. The CDR3 sequence is 13 residues long. CDR3 nucleotide sequence: TGCGCCAGCAGCTTTGACTCGGTAGAAAAACTGTTTTTT. Its protein is CASSFDSVEKLFF.

CDR3 DNA sequence: TGTGCCAGCAGCGTAGATCCGGGATTGAACACTGAAGCTTTCTTT. Protein sequence: CASSVDPGLNTEAFF. The V call is TRBV9, the J call TRBJ1-1; D ambiguous. CDR1 is SGDLS, CDR2 YYNGEE, per germline. The CDR3 is 15 residues long. V was clipped by 0 bases and J by 0 bases, with 9 bases between them.

This chain connects TRBV23-1 to TRBJ1-1, with 10 bases matching TRBD1. TRBV23-1 carries the ORF label, with uncertain function. V was pared by 0 bases and J by 2 bases, with 6 bases of the junction left unmatched. CDR3 length equals 17 residues. The chain's CDR3 is CASSQSGDRGHNTEAFF. CDR3 nucleotides: TGCGCCAGCAGTCAATCTGGGGACAGGGGCCATAACACTGAAGCTTTCTTT.

The chain carries TRBV6-6 and TRBJ2-7, with 13 bases that match TRBD2. The CDR3 covers 16 residues. Germline CDR1 is MNHNY and CDR2 is SVGAGI (reference sequence). Trimming cost V 4 bases and J 4 bases; bases outside gene matches: 7. CDR3 coding DNA: TGTGCCAGCAGTTCACCTAGGACTAGCGGGGGTTACGAGCAGTACTTC. Translation: CASSSPRTSGGYEQYF.

The chain recombines TRBV30 with TRBJ2-5; D gene unclear. This CDR3 contains 10 residues. Germline CDR1 is GTSNPN and CDR2 is SVGIG (reference sequence). V lost 1 base to trimming and J lost 6 bases, with 3 bases between them. The CDR3 spells CAWSGKTQYF. CDR3 bases: TGTGCCTGGAGTGGTAAGACCCAGTACTTC.

The V gene is TRBV30, the J gene TRBJ1-2; 7 bases match TRBD1. This CDR3 has 16 amino acids. CDR1 and CDR2 (germline): GTSNPN, SVGIG (reference sequence). The V gene end was trimmed by 3 bases and the J gene end by 6 bases; junction bases not matched to a gene: 16. The CDR3 DNA follows: TGTGCCTGGAGACCTTTATCCGGCAGGGGGGGGCATGGCTACACCTTC. Translating gives CAWRPLSGRGGHGYTF.

The chain is built from TRBV29-1 and TRBJ1-4; 9 nucleotides align to TRBD1. From germline, CDR1 is SQVTM and CDR2 ANQGSEA. The V gene end was trimmed by 4 bases and the J gene end by 8 bases; junction bases not matched to a gene: 8. This CDR3 contains 14 residues. The CDR3 protein is CSVAFTGGGEKLFF. The CDR3 region has the DNA TGCAGCGTTGCCTTTACAGGGGGCGGAGAAAAACTGTTTTTT.

The rearrangement joins TRBV5-5 to TRBJ2-5; D gene uncertain. The ends were cut back, 0 bases at V and 5 bases at J, with 11 bases in the middle. Germline V CDR1 and CDR2: SGHKS, YYEKEE (reference sequence). The CDR3 runs 14 residues. In DNA form, the CDR3 reads TGTGCCAGCAGCTTGGCCGGTCCTCTGGAGACCCAGTACTTC. This encodes CASSLAGPLETQYF.

V gene TRBV30 combines with J gene TRBJ1-2; maybe TRBD1 (6 bases). CDR3 length: 12 amino acids. V lost 6 bases to trimming and J lost 0 bases, with 8 bases between them. Germline V gives CDR1 GTSNPN, CDR2 SVGIG (reference sequence). This chain's CDR3 is CACRQANYGYTF. In DNA, the CDR3 is TGTGCCTGTCGACAGGCTAACTATGGCTACACCTTC.

This clone appeared once. The chain carries TRBV19 and TRBJ2-6; 7 nucleotides match TRBD1. This CDR3 is 18 amino acids long. Germline CDR1 and CDR2: LNHDA and SQIVND (reference sequence). V gave up 7 bases and J gave up 1 base; unmatched junction bases: 13. The CDR3 reads CASTKTGWNRSGANVLTF. The CDR3 coding sequence is TGTGCCAGTACAAAGACAGGGTGGAACCGGTCTGGGGCCAACGTCCTGACTTTC.

The sample holds a few counts of this clone. Other DNA sequences in the same sample also yield this CDR3. The CDR3 is CAWSVGGYEQYF. In DNA form, the CDR3 reads TGTGCCTGGAGTGTGGGGGGGTACGAGCAGTACTTC. The V gene is TRBV30, the J gene TRBJ2-7; 7 bases match TRBD2. The germline V gene encodes CDR1 GTSNPN and CDR2 SVGIG (reference sequence). Trimming removed 0 bases from V and 4 bases from J; junction bases left unmatched: 0. The CDR3 covers 12 residues.

This clone was seen only a few times. V gene TRBV28 combines with J gene TRBJ1-2; D call uncertain. Germline CDR1 MDHEN, CDR2 SYDVKM. Trimming cost V 3 bases and J 4 bases, with 15 bases left between them. The CDR3 totals 15 residues. The CDR3 spells CASSLNSGGLYGYTF. As DNA, the CDR3 is TGTGCCAGCAGTTTGAATTCTGGAGGGCTCTATGGCTACACCTTC.

The chain has TRBV15 and TRBJ1-1, with a possible D match to TRBD1 (5 bases). In germline, CDR1 is LNHNV, CDR2 YYDKDF (reference sequence). The V end lost 5 bases, the J end lost 1 base, and 11 bases lay between the germline ends. The CDR3 extends over 14 amino acids. CDR3 sequence reads: CATSPWGKNTEAFF. The DNA of the CDR3 is TGTGCCACCAGCCCCTGGGGGAAGAACACTGAAGCTTTCTTT.

V usage is TRBV4-1 and J usage is TRBJ1-3, with D maybe TRBD1 (5 bases). V lost 4 bases, J lost 4 bases, and 14 bases lay in between. Looked up from germline, CDR1 is MGHRA and CDR2 is YSYEKL. The CDR3 is 15 residues long. The CDR3 bases are TGCGCCAGCAGCCTATTTCGGGACTCAGGAAACACCATATATTTT. Translating it yields CASSLFRDSGNTIYF.

This clone turned up a few times. The rearrangement joins TRBV19 to TRBJ2-7; D gene ambiguous. Germline assignment: CDR1 LNHDA and CDR2 SQIVND (reference sequence). Trimming pared 1 base from V and 0 bases from J, leaving 4 bases between. The CDR3 covers 13 residues. In DNA form, the CDR3 reads TGTGCCAGTAGTATAGCTCACTCCTACGAGCAGTACTTC. Protein: CASSIAHSYEQYF. Looking up the rest from reference TRBV19 and TRBJ2-7 gives the full variable domain: DGGITQSPKYLFRKEGQNVTLSCEQNLNHDAMYWYRQDPGQGLRLIYYSQIVNDFQKGDIAEGYSVSREKKESFPLTVTSAQKNPTAFYLCASSIAHSYEQYFGPGTRLTVT.

V and J are TRBV5-1 and TRBJ1-2; TRBD1 might be the D (5 bases). CDR1 and CDR2 (germline): SGHRS, YFSETQ. Trimming removed 4 bases at V and 6 bases at J, with 16 bases between. This CDR3 is built from 14 residues. The CDR3 sequence: CASSPPAGHDGYTF. The CDR3 DNA reads TGCGCCAGCAGCCCCCCGGCAGGGCACGATGGCTACACCTTC.